What follows are 5 T cell receptor beta chains derived from one specimen sequenced in a study of shared clonotypes between healthy human individuals. The repertoire was sequenced with immunoSEQ multiplex PCR; TCRdb's copy has only in-frame clones and lacks some. The data contain some 2.3 million clones, over 85% of them singletons. The sequenced material came from naive CD4+ T cells from PBMCs. Described subset: CD45RA+ positively selected. These receptors all come from a man aged 18 to 29 in good health. Some clones in this sample may be carry-over from other donors' samples.

The chain couples TRBV21-1 to TRBJ1-4. TRBV21-1 is designated a pseudogene. The CDR3 loop spans 17 amino acids. The CDR3 here is CASSKVSGSATNEKLFF. The CDR3 DNA is TGTGCCAGCAGCAAAGTTTCCGGGTCGGCTACTAATGAAAAACTGTTTTTT.

CDR3 sequence: CATSRPLGGGNQPQHF. CDR3 in DNA: TGTGCCACCAGCAGACCCCTTGGGGGCGGCAATCAGCCCCAGCATTTT. J is TRBJ1-5 and V is TRBV15; D is possibly TRBD1 (6 bases). The CDR3 totals 16 residues. The germline CDR1 and CDR2 sequences are LNHNV and YYDKDF (reference sequence). V lost 2 bases and J lost 2, with 13 bases in between.

This clone was picked up a small number of times. The chain links TRBV18 to TRBJ1-5; 7 bases are a match to TRBD1. Looked up from germline, CDR1 is KGHSH and CDR2 is LQKENI. The CDR3 spans 15 residues. V gave up 5 bases and J gave up 6 bases; unmatched junction bases: 10. The CDR3 DNA is TGTGCCAGCTCAGCCCTAACAGGGGCGAGTCAGCCCCAGCATTTT. The encoded protein is CASSALTGASQPQHF.

This chain joins TRBV7-9 and TRBJ2-1; possible D gene TRBD1, 6 bases. Germline assignment: CDR1 SEHNR and CDR2 FQNEAQ (reference sequence). V lost 5 bases and J 4 bases, leaving 21 bases between the germline ends. CDR3 size: 17 residues. CDR3 bases: TGTGCCAGCAGCGCCGTCGGGACAACCCTTGCTTACAATGAGCAGTTCTTC. Its protein product is CASSAVGTTLAYNEQFF.

A word on this clone: This sample also contains other DNA sequences that code for the same CDR3. This chain connects TRBV7-2 to TRBJ2-7, with 7 nucleotides matching TRBD2. CDR3 size: 13 residues. CDR1 SGHTA and CDR2 FQGNSA come from the germline V gene. With 5 bases clipped from V and 4 bases from J, the junction kept 5 bases outside the gene matches. CDR3 region: CASSPASGYEQYF. Here the CDR3 DNA reads TGTGCCAGCAGCCCTGCTAGCGGTTACGAGCAGTACTTC.